This T cell receptor (beta chain) was found in a study of regulatory T cells in long-lasting Graves disease. Study background: Graves' patients who were just diagnosed had used antithyroid drugs for under 3 months.

Regarding time point: newly diagnosed GD, antithyroid drugs for less than 3 months. PBMCs were the source of the RNA used for TCR sequencing. Study observations and caveats: Only peripheral blood was studied, not thyroid tissue. In persistent patients, shared public clonotypes (more than 2,500) outnumbered those in new patients (almost 1,000). TRBV28 was favored in persistent disease, as were TRBJ1-2 and TRBJ2-5.

Germline V CDR1 and CDR2: MRHNA, SNTAGT. After removal of 6 bases from V and 2 bases from J, the junction contained 8 bases not matched to a gene. CDR3 length: 15 residues. This clonotype was detected many times. Antigen unknown. According to the study, TCR beta libraries were built with iRepertoire HTBI primers and CDR3-region Arm-PCR. TCRdb independently ran MiXCR on the multiplex PCR reads; one entry per CDR3 protein. The table has around 400,000 distinct CDR3 sequences, about 16% seen once. This chain connects TRBV6-4 to TRBJ1-1; 8 nucleotides match TRBD1. This specimen was peripheral blood mononuclear cells (PBMCs), taken at new diagnosis, from a patient treated with antithyroid drugs. The TCR comes from a female donor with Graves disease. CDR3 protein: CASSQDDRGNTEAFF. CDR3 DNA: TGTGCCAGCAGCCAAGATGACAGGGGTAACACTGAAGCTTTCTTT.